This T cell receptor (beta chain) appears in the sequencing data of a study of cytomegalovirus exposure and HLA in healthy donors. Study-level results: An apparent linkage of common viral pathogens to several of the most significant clusters emerged in a later analysis. Accounts indicate the classifier identified cytomegalovirus status with strong specificity and sensitivity.

Notes on this clone: Its antigen is unidentified.

Primers included in the PCR were 60 Vbeta and 13 Jbeta primers. The repertoire was sequenced with immunoSEQ multiplex PCR; TCRdb's copy has only in-frame clones and lacks some. The table shows approximately 150,000 clones, with approximately 80% occurring only once. Deletions cut 6 bases from V and 5 bases from J, with 7 bases between. This CDR3 contains 11 residues. The V gene's germline CDR1 is MDHEN and CDR2 SYDVKM. This rearrangement joins TRBV28 to TRBJ1-1; D unresolved. The receptor was derived from a man aged 35-49 years in good health and CMV-seronegative. Material for sequencing was PBMCs. The chain's CDR3 is CASRYRTEAFF. The CDR3 DNA reads TGTGCCAGCAGATACCGGACTGAAGCTTTCTTT.